Below, 6 T cell receptor beta chains from the same sample are listed, as sequenced in a study of OX40 agonist ivuxolimab in advanced cancers. Libraries were constructed by the immunoSEQ multiplex PCR assay. TCRdb stores this immuneACCESS table with in-frame sequences only. Part of the clones is absent; in the studies checked, under half of the shortfall reflects unresolved V genes, and no reason is known for the rest. A total of around 34,000 clones appear in this sample, around four fifths of them only once. The ten most abundant clones make up about 25% of the sample. Sequencing was performed on CD4+ or CD8+ T cells sorted from blood, taken in a trial of the OX40 agonist ivuxolimab. Receptor source: an adult with an advanced solid tumor such as melanoma, head and neck, liver or kidney cancer.

The chain uses TRBV4-3 and TRBJ1-1, with 9 bases matching TRBD1. Trimming cost V 0 bases and J 0 bases; bases outside gene matches: 2. Germline CDR1 LGHNA, CDR2 YSLEER. This CDR3 spans 16 amino acids. CDR3 loop: CASSQEGTGMNTEAFF. The CDR3 DNA follows: TGCGCCAGCAGCCAAGAAGGGACAGGGATGAACACTGAAGCTTTCTTT.

V is TRBV30 and J is TRBJ2-2; no clear D. Looked up from germline, CDR1 is GTSNPN and CDR2 is SVGIG (reference sequence). V was clipped by 1 base and J by 4 bases, with 7 bases between them. The CDR3 is 13 residues long. The CDR3 region has the DNA TGTGCCTGGAGTGGGGCCACCACCGGGGAGCTGTTTTTT. This codes for CAWSGATTGELFF.

In its sample, this clone was seen once. The chain links TRBV28 to TRBJ1-2; D not resolved. Germline values: CDR1 MDHEN, CDR2 SYDVKM. There are 14 residues in the CDR3. V lost 5 bases and J lost 7, with 17 bases in between. The CDR3 region has the DNA TGTGCCAGCAGTCTCTCGACCACCTATTCTGGCTACACCTTC. Residues: CASSLSTTYSGYTF.

V is TRBV29-1 and J is TRBJ2-7; D is tentatively TRBD1 or TRBD2 (5 bases each). V shed 3 bases and J shed 9 bases, with 18 bases lying between them. Looked up from germline, CDR1 is SQVTM and CDR2 is ANQGSEA. The CDR3 covers 13 residues. This CDR3 is CSVDRRDATRQYF. The CDR3 nucleotides read TGCAGCGTTGATCGCAGGGACGCTACGAGGCAGTACTTC.

The chain joins TRBV5-1 to TRBJ1-1; D call uncertain. V lost 2 bases and J 11 bases, leaving 22 bases between the germline ends. CDR1 and CDR2 (germline): SGHRS, YFSETQ. The CDR3 loop spans 15 amino acids. In nucleotides, the CDR3 is TGCGCCAGCAGCTTTGTTGGCTTGGACCTCGAAGGGGCTTTCTTT. Protein: CASSFVGLDLEGAFF.

The J gene is TRBJ2-1, the V gene TRBV5-4, with 9 nucleotides matching TRBD1. Unmatched junction bases numbered 3, after V lost 0 bases and J lost 8 bases. Germline loops: CDR1 SGHNT, CDR2 YYREEE (reference sequence). The CDR3 is 14 amino acids. The CDR3 nucleotides read TGTGCCAGCAGCTTGGGGACAGGGGTGGATGAGCAGTTCTTC. Translating gives CASSLGTGVDEQFF. The complete variable domain, with remaining parts taken from reference TRBV5-4 and TRBJ2-1, reads ETGVTQSPTHLIKTRGQQVTLRCSSQSGHNTVSWYQQALGQGPQFIFQYYREEENGRGNFPPRFSGLQFPNYSSELNVNALELDDSALYLCASSLGTGVDEQFFGPGTRLTVL.